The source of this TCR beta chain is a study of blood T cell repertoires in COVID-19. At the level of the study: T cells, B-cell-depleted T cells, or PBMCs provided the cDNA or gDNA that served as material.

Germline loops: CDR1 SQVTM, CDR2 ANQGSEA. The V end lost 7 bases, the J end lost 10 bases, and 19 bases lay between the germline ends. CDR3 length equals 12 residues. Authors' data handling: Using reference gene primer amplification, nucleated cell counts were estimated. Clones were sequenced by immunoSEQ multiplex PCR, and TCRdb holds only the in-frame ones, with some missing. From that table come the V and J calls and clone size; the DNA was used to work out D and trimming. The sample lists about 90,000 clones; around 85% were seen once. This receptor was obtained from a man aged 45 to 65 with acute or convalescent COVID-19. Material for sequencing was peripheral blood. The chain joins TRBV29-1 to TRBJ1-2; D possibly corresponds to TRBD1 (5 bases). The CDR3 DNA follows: TGCAGCGCCGGGGGGATATCCTATTCCTACACCTTC. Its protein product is CSAGGISYSYTF.